A selection of T cell receptor beta chains follows, all from one sample in a study of cytomegalovirus exposure and HLA in healthy donors. Data came from immunoSEQ multiplex PCR; TCRdb stores just in-frame clones and leaves some out. The sample contains around 160,000 clones, around 80% of which appear only once. Sequenced material: PBMCs. These receptors were obtained from a male donor in good health and CMV-seronegative. Both conserved end residues are part of each CDR3. A D gene is named only where the DNA matches it firmly. The size entry is marked missing in some rows and otherwise reads once, few, many or a size class.

j_gene	d_gene	v_gene	len	abundance	CDR3aa	CDR3nt
TRBJ2-1	TRBD2	TRBV11-3	15	NA	CASSPLAASKNEQFF	TGTGCCAGCAGCCCCCTAGCGGCTTCAAAAAATGAGCAGTTCTTC
TRBJ2-3	NA	TRBV19	13	NA	CASGSTRIDTQYF	TGTGCCAGCGGTTCAACTAGAATTGATACGCAGTATTTT
TRBJ1-1	NA	TRBV5-6	11	NA	CASSYRLEAFF	TGTGCCAGCAGCTACAGGCTGGAAGCTTTCTTT
TRBJ2-3	TRBD2	TRBV27	17	few	CASSLGRGRQFTDTQYF	TGTGCCAGCAGTTTAGGGAGGGGCAGGCAATTCACAGATACGCAGTATTTT
TRBJ2-5	TRBD1	TRBV5-1	14	NA	CASSLAQGEETQYF	TGCGCCAGCAGCTTGGCACAGGGGGAAGAGACCCAGTACTTC
TRBJ2-7	NA	TRBV27	15	NA	CASSFGWGDRYEQYF	TGTGCCAGCAGTTTTGGGTGGGGGGACCGCTACGAGCAGTACTTC
TRBJ1-2	NA	TRBV27	15	NA	CASSPVGTTLYGYTF	TGTGCCAGCAGTCCCGTGGGCACCACCCTCTATGGCTACACCTTC
TRBJ2-3	TRBD2	TRBV6-5	12	once	CASSLGGDTQYF	TGTGCCAGCAGTCTCGGGGGGGATACGCAGTATTTT
TRBJ2-5	TRBD2	TRBV13	17	NA	CASRRRGSGGASKTQYF	TGTGCCAGCAGGCGCCGAGGTAGCGGGGGGGCCTCAAAGACCCAGTACTTC
TRBJ1-5	NA	TRBV6-5	14	NA	CASSSLASNQPQHF	TGTGCCAGCAGCTCCCTAGCGAGCAATCAGCCCCAGCATTTT
TRBJ1-5	NA	TRBV18	13	few	CASSAGGGQPQHF	TGTGCCAGCTCAGCGGGTGGGGGGCAGCCCCAGCATTTT
TRBJ1-2	TRBD1	TRBV10-3	12	once	CANGDRGYGYTF	TGTGCCAATGGGGACAGGGGCTATGGCTACACCTTC
TRBJ2-2	TRBD2	TRBV6-5	16	NA	CASSYSPSGGTGELFF	TGTGCCAGCAGTTACTCTCCTAGCGGGGGGACCGGGGAGCTGTTTTTT
TRBJ1-1	NA	TRBV2	13	few	CASSVTGNTEAFF	TGTGCCAGCAGTGTAACCGGGAACACTGAAGCTTTCTTT
TRBJ1-4	NA	TRBV6-1	13	once	CASSELSTGKLFF	TGTGCCAGCAGTGAACTTTCGACAGGAAAACTGTTTTTT
TRBJ1-3	TRBD1	TRBV6-5	13	NA	CASSSPGTDTIYF	TGTGCCAGCAGTTCCCCTGGGACAGACACCATATATTTT
TRBJ2-2	NA	TRBV9	16	NA	CASSSPPGTYTGELFF	TGTGCCAGCAGCTCCCCCCCCGGGACTTACACCGGGGAGCTGTTTTTT
TRBJ2-1	TRBD2	TRBV7-3	15	NA	CASSVSGRWGNEQFF	TGTGCCAGCAGCGTGAGCGGGAGATGGGGCAATGAGCAGTTCTTC
TRBJ2-5	NA	TRBV6-1	13	NA	CASSTRYQETQYF	TGTGCCAGCAGTACCCGGTACCAAGAGACCCAGTACTTC
TRBJ2-7	NA	TRBV5-1	15	NA	CASSLAMSGSCEQYF	TGCGCCAGCAGCTTGGCCATGTCTGGGAGCTGCGAGCAGTACTTC
TRBJ2-1	TRBD2	TRBV5-1	16	NA	CASSLVAGTSLNEQFF	TGCGCCAGCAGCTTGGTTGCCGGGACTAGCTTGAATGAGCAGTTCTTC
TRBJ2-3	NA	TRBV20-1	10	NA	CSAQTDTQYF	TGCAGTGCTCAAACAGATACGCAGTATTTT
TRBJ1-2	TRBD1	TRBV6-6	14	NA	CASSATGGAYGYTF	TGTGCCAGCAGTGCCACAGGGGGCGCCTATGGCTACACCTTC
TRBJ2-5	TRBD1	TRBV30	14	NA	CAWSQRDRGETQYF	TGTGCCTGGAGTCAACGGGACAGGGGCGAGACCCAGTACTTC
TRBJ2-3	NA	TRBV4-2	15	NA	CASSLRMEAADTQYF	TGTGCCAGCAGCCTCAGGATGGAAGCTGCAGATACGCAGTATTTT
TRBJ1-6	TRBD1	TRBV6-6	15	NA	CASSAKQGGNSPLHF	TGTGCCAGCAGTGCAAAACAGGGGGGTAATTCACCCCTCCACTTT
TRBJ2-4	TRBD1	TRBV7-9	16	few	CSSSSTGQLAKNIQYF	TGTTCCAGCAGCTCGACGGGACAGTTAGCCAAAAACATTCAGTACTTC
TRBJ2-1	TRBD2	TRBV7-3	14	NA	CASSPWTSKNEQFF	TGTGCCAGCAGCCCATGGACTAGCAAAAATGAGCAGTTCTTC
TRBJ2-2	NA	TRBV11-1	11	NA	CASSSRGELFF	TGTGCCAGCAGCTCCCGCGGGGAGCTGTTTTTT
TRBJ1-4	NA	TRBV7-8	14	NA	CASSSQGRSEKLFF	TGTGCCAGCAGCTCGCAGGGGAGAAGTGAAAAACTGTTTTTT
TRBJ2-3	NA	TRBV4-1	14	NA	CASSLPGRTDTQYF	TGCGCCAGCAGCCTACCAGGTCGGACAGATACGCAGTATTTT
TRBJ2-3	NA	TRBV6-5	16	NA	CASSYSRLGVTDTQYF	TGTGCCAGCAGCTACTCTAGACTAGGGGTCACAGATACGCAGTATTTT
TRBJ1-2	NA	TRBV6-5	12	NA	CASSLGGYGYTF	TGTGCCAGCAGTTTAGGGGGCTATGGCTACACCTTC
TRBJ2-7	NA	TRBV6-4	10	NA	CASSPNEQYF	TGTGCCAGCAGTCCTAACGAGCAGTACTTC
TRBJ2-5	NA	TRBV1	19	once	CTSSQVWGTSGRGQETQYF	TGCACCAGCAGCCAAGTTTGGGGGACTAGCGGGAGGGGGCAAGAGACCCAGTACTTC
TRBJ1-6	TRBD1	TRBV2	15	few	CASTREGQGNSPLHF	TGTGCCAGCACCCGGGAGGGACAGGGGAATTCACCCCTCCACTTT
TRBJ1-3	NA	TRBV9	13	NA	CASSVRRGNTIYF	TGTGCCAGCAGCGTCCGAAGGGGGAACACCATATATTTT
TRBJ2-4	TRBD1	TRBV5-6	16	NA	CASSSTGVLAKNIQYF	TGTGCCAGCAGCTCAACAGGGGTCCTAGCCAAAAACATTCAGTACTTC
TRBJ1-5	NA	TRBV6-6	15	NA	CASSSGDTVNQPQHF	TGTGCCAGCAGTTCCGGGGACACAGTTAATCAGCCCCAGCATTTT
TRBJ2-1	NA	TRBV5-4	14	NA	CASSLEQVHNEQFF	TGTGCCAGCAGCTTGGAACAGGTCCACAATGAGCAGTTCTTC
TRBJ1-1	TRBD1	TRBV7-9	15	NA	CASSQGQGRNTEAFF	TGTGCCAGCAGCCAAGGACAGGGGAGGAACACTGAAGCTTTCTTT
TRBJ1-1	TRBD1	TRBV2	13	few	CASSANRGTEAFF	TGTGCCAGCAGTGCTAACAGGGGGACTGAAGCTTTCTTT
TRBJ2-3	TRBD2	TRBV28	16	NA	CASSPWTSGSKDTQYF	TGTGCCAGCAGTCCCTGGACTAGCGGGAGTAAAGATACGCAGTATTTT
TRBJ2-4	NA	TRBV21-1	16	NA	CASSKAKGQTKNIQYF	TGTGCCAGCAGCAAAGCTAAGGGACAGACCAAAAACATTCAGTACTTC
TRBJ1-2	TRBD1	TRBV5-1	14	NA	CASSPGQEDYGYTF	TGCGCCAGCAGCCCAGGACAGGAAGACTATGGCTACACCTTC
TRBJ2-7	NA	TRBV4-1	14	NA	CASSQGQFIYEQYF	TGCGCCAGCAGCCAAGGACAGTTTATCTACGAGCAGTACTTC